This T cell receptor (beta chain) was recorded in a study of blood T cell repertoires in COVID-19. Turning to the study itself: T cells, B-cell-depleted T cells, or PBMCs supplied cDNA or gDNA.

The CDR3 has 15 amino acids. CDR1 ENHRY and CDR2 SYGVKD come from the germline V gene. Trimming removed 3 bases from V and 8 bases from J; junction bases left unmatched: 9. In the original analysis: Estimated nucleated cell counts came from reference gene primer amplification. Measured with immunoSEQ multiplex PCR; TCRdb has only the in-frame clones, and not every one. That table supplies the V and J calls and clone size; D and trimming were determined from the DNA. The sample contains 85,000 to 95,000 clones, 80% to 90% of which appear only once. The chain joins TRBV10-3 to TRBJ1-4; the match to TRBD1 covers 7 bases. The material sequenced was peripheral blood. The clonotype originates from a human donor with acute or convalescent COVID-19. The donor label of this sample is uncertain. The CDR3 sequence: CAISEGGKKDEKLFF. The CDR3 DNA is TGTGCCATCAGTGAAGGGGGCAAAAAGGACGAAAAACTGTTTTTT.